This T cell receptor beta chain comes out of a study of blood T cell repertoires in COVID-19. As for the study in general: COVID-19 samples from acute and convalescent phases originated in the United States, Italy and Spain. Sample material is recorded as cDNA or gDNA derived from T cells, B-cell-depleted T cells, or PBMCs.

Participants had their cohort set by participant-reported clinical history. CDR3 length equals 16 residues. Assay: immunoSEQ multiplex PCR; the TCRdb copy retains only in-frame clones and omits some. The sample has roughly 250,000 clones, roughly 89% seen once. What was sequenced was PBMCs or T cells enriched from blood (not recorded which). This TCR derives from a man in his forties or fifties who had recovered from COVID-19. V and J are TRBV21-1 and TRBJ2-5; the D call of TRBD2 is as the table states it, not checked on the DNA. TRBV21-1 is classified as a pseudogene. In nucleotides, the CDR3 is TGTGCCGGCAGCAAATGGTCGGGACTTGGGGTAAAGACCCAGTACTTC. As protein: CAGSKWSGLGVKTQYF.